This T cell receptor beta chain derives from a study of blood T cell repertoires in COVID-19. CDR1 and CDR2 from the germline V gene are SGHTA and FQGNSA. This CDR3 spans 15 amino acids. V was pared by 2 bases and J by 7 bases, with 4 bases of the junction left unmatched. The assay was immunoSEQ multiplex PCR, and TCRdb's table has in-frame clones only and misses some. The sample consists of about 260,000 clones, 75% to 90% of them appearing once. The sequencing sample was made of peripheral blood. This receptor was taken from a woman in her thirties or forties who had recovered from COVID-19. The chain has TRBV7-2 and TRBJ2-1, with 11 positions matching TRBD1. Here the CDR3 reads CASSLYGTGGNEQFF. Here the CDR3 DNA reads TGTGCCAGCAGCTTATACGGGACAGGGGGGAATGAGCAGTTCTTC.